A single sample gave rise to the 32 T cell receptor beta chains below, sequenced in a study of OX40 agonist ivuxolimab in advanced cancers. Clones were read by immunoSEQ multiplex PCR, and TCRdb kept only the in-frame ones, dropping some. Of more than 80,000 clones in the sample, 85% to 90% were seen once. This specimen was CD4+ or CD8+ T cells sorted from blood, taken in a trial of the OX40 agonist ivuxolimab. The receptor set was obtained from an adult with an advanced solid tumor such as melanoma, head and neck, liver or kidney cancer.

This chain connects TRBV5-4 to TRBJ2-7, with D possibly matching TRBD1 (8 bases). The germline CDR1 and CDR2 sequences are SGHNT and YYREEE (reference sequence). The CDR3 sequence is 15 residues long. The V end lost 4 bases, the J end lost 3 bases, and 17 bases lay between the germline ends. CDR3 protein: CASSTKTGEGYEQYF. The CDR3 region has the DNA TGTGCCAGCAGCACCAAGACAGGGGAGGGCTACGAGCAGTACTTC. The variable domain in full, completed from reference TRBV5-4 and TRBJ2-7, reads ETGVTQSPTHLIKTRGQQVTLRCSSQSGHNTVSWYQQALGQGPQFIFQYYREEENGRGNFPPRFSGLQFPNYSSELNVNALELDDSALYLCASSTKTGEGYEQYFGPGTRLTVT.

The genes are TRBV5-4 and TRBJ2-3, with TRBD1 identical over 8 bases. The CDR3 covers 16 residues. V shed 9 bases, J shed 0 bases, and the junction held 12 bases outside the gene matches. Per germline, CDR1 SGHNT and CDR2 YYREEE (reference sequence). As DNA, the CDR3 is TGTGCCATCCGACAGGGGCCTAAAAAAAGCACAGATACGCAGTATTTT. Its protein product is CAIRQGPKKSTDTQYF. Full variable domain (remainder filled in from reference TRBV5-4 and TRBJ2-3): ETGVTQSPTHLIKTRGQQVTLRCSSQSGHNTVSWYQQALGQGPQFIFQYYREEENGRGNFPPRFSGLQFPNYSSELNVNALELDDSALYLCAIRQGPKKSTDTQYFGPGTRLTVL.

The chain employs TRBV13 and TRBJ1-6; D is possibly TRBD1 (5 bases). Trimming cost V 0 bases and J 8 bases, with 11 bases left between them. This CDR3 has 15 amino acids. Germline-derived CDR1 and CDR2 are PRHDT and FYEKMQ (reference sequence). CDR3 coding DNA: TGTGCCAGCAGCTTAGGGGACAATCCGCATTCACCCCTCCACTTT. Amino acids: CASSLGDNPHSPLHF.

This chain joins TRBV15 and TRBJ2-1; 13 bases map to TRBD2. Germline V lookup: CDR1 LNHNV, CDR2 YYDKDF (reference sequence). The trim removed 1 base at V and 10 bases at J, leaving 7 bases unmatched. The CDR3 runs to 16 residues. The CDR3 DNA is TGTGCCACCAGCAGAGGGACTAGCGGGAGTTCCTCCGAGCAGTTCTTC. Translated, it gives CATSRGTSGSSSEQFF. The full variable domain, its missing parts supplied by reference TRBV15 and TRBJ2-1, is DAMVIQNPRYQVTQFGKPVTLSCSQTLNHNVMYWYQQKSSQAPKLLFHYYDKDFNNEADTPDNFQSRRPNTSFCFLDIRSPGLGDTAMYLCATSRGTSGSSSEQFFGPGTRLTVL.

The rearrangement links TRBV10-3 to TRBJ2-7; D is possibly TRBD1 (6 bases). This CDR3 has 15 residues. CDR1 is ENHRY, CDR2 SYGVKD, per germline. Trimming left V 2 bases short and J 2 bases short, with 13 bases between. Here the CDR3 reads CAISEPFRTAYEQYF. CDR3 in DNA: TGTGCCATCAGTGAGCCGTTCCGGACAGCCTACGAGCAGTACTTC.

DNA of the CDR3: TGCGCCAGCAGCCCAAGTGGGAATGAGCAGTTCTTC. Protein: CASSPSGNEQFF. This chain links TRBV4-3 with TRBJ2-1; no clear D. This CDR3 contains 12 residues. The V end lost 4 bases, the J end lost 7 bases, and 8 bases lay between the germline ends. Per germline, CDR1 LGHNA and CDR2 YSLEER.

This chain uses TRBV9 with TRBJ2-3; 7 positions match TRBD1. Germline loops: CDR1 SGDLS, CDR2 YYNGEE. V dropped 4 bases and J dropped 6; count of bases not matched to a gene: 11. The CDR3 sequence is 15 residues long. CDR3 sequence: CASSNRDRDVDTQYF. The CDR3 coding sequence is TGTGCCAGCAGCAACCGGGACAGAGACGTCGATACGCAGTATTTT.

V gene TRBV5-1 combines with J gene TRBJ2-1; 9 bases align to TRBD2. Germline V gives CDR1 SGHRS, CDR2 YFSETQ. Losses at the gene ends were 2 bases for V and 4 bases for J; bases not matched to a gene: 4. The CDR3 contains 15 residues. The CDR3 reads CASSFQRGDYNEQFF. In nucleotides, the CDR3 is TGCGCCAGCAGCTTCCAGCGGGGGGATTACAATGAGCAGTTCTTC. The full variable domain, in which reference TRBV5-1 and TRBJ2-1 provide the parts outside the CDR3, is KAGVTQTPRYLIKTRGQQVTLSCSPISGHRSVSWYQQTPGQGLQFLFEYFSETQRNKGNFPGRFSGRQFSNSRSEMNVSTLELGDSALYLCASSFQRGDYNEQFFGPGTRLTVL.

The J gene is TRBJ2-7, the V gene TRBV29-1; no clear D. Trimming took 2 bases from V and 6 from J, leaving 11 bases between them. Per the germline V gene, CDR1 is SQVTM and CDR2 is ANQGSEA. The CDR3 contains 12 residues. CDR3 coding DNA: TGCAGCGTTGAAAACAATCTACGCGAGCAGTACTTC. Amino acid sequence: CSVENNLREQYF.

The chain combines TRBV6-1 with TRBJ2-7; D is perhaps TRBD1 (7 bases). The CDR3 extends over 14 amino acids. Trimming removed 5 bases from V and 2 bases from J, with 13 bases in between. Germline CDR1 MNHNS, CDR2 SASEGT. CDR3 loop: CASSSQGGPYEQYF. The DNA for the CDR3 is TGTGCCAGCAGTAGTCAGGGGGGACCCTACGAGCAGTACTTC.

The V call is TRBV10-1, the J call TRBJ2-1, with 7 bases aligning to TRBD1. This CDR3 contains 13 residues. Germline V gene lookup returns CDR1 WNHNN and CDR2 SYGVQD (reference sequence). DNA for the CDR3: TGCGTTACGGACAGGAGCTCCTACAATGAGCAGTTCTTC. It encodes CVTDRSSYNEQFF.

This sequence joins TRBV6-1 and TRBJ1-4; maybe TRBD1 (5 bases). CDR1 and CDR2 (germline): MNHNS, SASEGT. The CDR3 extends over 14 amino acids. Trimming left V 8 bases short and J 0 bases short, with 10 bases between. The DNA for the CDR3 is TGTGCCAGCGAGCGGGGGGCAACTAATGAAAAACTGTTTTTT. Protein product: CASERGATNEKLFF.

This chain joins TRBV29-1 and TRBJ2-5, with a weak D call TRBD1 (6 bases). The germline CDR1 and CDR2 sequences are SQVTM and ANQGSEA. Trimming cost V 7 bases and J 5 bases, with 17 bases left between them. The CDR3 is 13 amino acids. The CDR3 is CSAHRAGQETQYF. CDR3 nucleotide sequence: TGCAGCGCCCACAGGGCTGGGCAGGAGACCCAGTACTTC.

The gene calls are TRBV19 and TRBJ2-4, with 16 bases that match TRBD2. Germline loops: CDR1 LNHDA, CDR2 SQIVND (reference sequence). CDR3 size: 17 residues. Trimming cost V 4 bases and J 6 bases; bases outside gene matches: 6. The CDR3 DNA follows: TGTGCCAGTAGTAGGGGACTAGCGGGAGGGGAGGGAAACATTCAGTACTTC. Translation: CASSRGLAGGEGNIQYF.

This chain connects TRBV7-3 to TRBJ1-3; D gene uncertain. Trimming pared 0 bases from V and 0 bases from J, leaving 9 bases between. The CDR3 length is 16 residues. CDR1 SGHTA and CDR2 FQGTGA come from the germline V gene. The CDR3 here is CASSLTPKGSGNTIYF. The CDR3 coding sequence is TGTGCCAGCAGCTTAACCCCCAAGGGCTCTGGAAACACCATATATTTT. The complete variable domain, with remaining parts taken from reference TRBV7-3 and TRBJ1-3, reads GAGVSQTPSNKVTEKGKYVELRCDPISGHTALYWYRQSLGQGPEFLIYFQGTGAADDSGLPNDRFFAVRPEGSVSTLKIQRTERGDSAVYLCASSLTPKGSGNTIYFGEGSWLTVV.

The rearrangement uses TRBV30 and TRBJ2-4, with D maybe TRBD2 (6 bases). V lost 5 bases and J 4 bases, leaving 15 bases between the germline ends. Germline values: CDR1 GTSNPN, CDR2 SVGIG (reference sequence). This CDR3 is 14 amino acids long. Written as DNA, the CDR3 is TGTGCCTGGGGTCAAGGGGCGGGGAAAAACATTCAGTACTTC. Protein: CAWGQGAGKNIQYF. The variable domain in full, completed from reference TRBV30 and TRBJ2-4, reads SQTIHQWPATLVQPVGSPLSLECTVEGTSNPNLYWYRQAAGRGLQLLFYSVGIGQISSEVPQNLSASRPQDRQFILSSKKLLLSDSGFYLCAWGQGAGKNIQYFGAGTRLSVL.

The chain employs TRBV19 and TRBJ1-5; D unresolved. CDR1 is LNHDA, CDR2 SQIVND, per germline (reference sequence). Trimming took 5 bases from V and 0 from J, leaving 11 bases between them. The CDR3 runs to 15 residues. The CDR3 spells CASSWQPHSNQPQHF. The CDR3 DNA reads TGTGCCAGTAGTTGGCAGCCACATAGCAATCAGCCCCAGCATTTT. Drawing the rest from reference TRBV19 and TRBJ1-5, the complete variable domain is DGGITQSPKYLFRKEGQNVTLSCEQNLNHDAMYWYRQDPGQGLRLIYYSQIVNDFQKGDIAEGYSVSREKKESFPLTVTSAQKNPTAFYLCASSWQPHSNQPQHFGDGTRLSIL.

This clone was observed a few times. The chain links TRBV5-1 to TRBJ2-7; no reliable D call. The germline CDR1 and CDR2 sequences are SGHRS and YFSETQ. CDR3 length: 16 residues. V was cut by 1 base and J by 0 bases, with 14 bases left in between. The CDR3 reads CASSLRIGAVSYEQYF. CDR3 coding DNA: TGCGCCAGCAGCTTGCGTATTGGCGCCGTCTCCTACGAGCAGTACTTC.

This chain links TRBV6-6 with TRBJ1-3, with 8 nucleotides matching TRBD1. The CDR3 covers 14 residues. Germline values: CDR1 MNHNY, CDR2 SVGAGI (reference sequence). V shed 5 bases, J shed 4 bases, and the junction held 4 bases outside the gene matches. DNA for the CDR3: TGTGCCAGCAGTCGGACAGGGACCGGAAACACCATATATTTT. It yields the protein CASSRTGTGNTIYF.

This chain joins TRBV18 and TRBJ1-5; the match to TRBD1 covers 8 bases. Germline trimming cut 3 bases from V and 5 bases from J; bases unmatched to any gene: 3. Germline-derived CDR1 and CDR2 are KGHSH and LQKENI. The CDR3 covers 14 residues. CDR3 nucleotides: TGTGCCAGCTCACCGGGACAGGCGCATCAGCCCCAGCATTTT. It codes for CASSPGQAHQPQHF.

The chain employs TRBV5-1 and TRBJ2-5; D is undetermined. V lost 0 bases and J lost 5, with 14 bases in between. Germline CDR1 and CDR2: SGHRS and YFSETQ. CDR3 length: 15 amino acids. In DNA, the CDR3 is TGCGCCAGCAGCTTGGAAAGGGCCACACGGGAGACCCAGTACTTC. Amino acids: CASSLERATRETQYF. Looking up the rest from reference TRBV5-1 and TRBJ2-5 gives the full variable domain: KAGVTQTPRYLIKTRGQQVTLSCSPISGHRSVSWYQQTPGQGLQFLFEYFSETQRNKGNFPGRFSGRQFSNSRSEMNVSTLELGDSALYLCASSLERATRETQYFGPGTRLLVL.

The chain carries TRBV6-1 and TRBJ1-6; D remains unclear. V gave up 0 bases and J gave up 14 bases, with 14 bases separating them. The germline V gene has CDR1 MNHNS and CDR2 SASEGT. CDR3 length: 14 amino acids. Written as DNA, the CDR3 is TGTGCCAGCAGTGAAGCGCACGGAGTGCTTGCCCTCCACTTT. Its translation: CASSEAHGVLALHF.

CDR3 amino acids: CASRQQGSGELFF. The CDR3 DNA reads TGTGCCAGCAGACAACAGGGATCCGGGGAGCTGTTTTTT. The rearrangement joins TRBV6-6 to TRBJ2-2, with a possible D match to TRBD1 (6 bases). The CDR3 spans 13 residues. Between the trimmed V and J ends, which lost 6 bases and 6 bases, there was a span of 11 bases. The germline V gene encodes CDR1 MNHNY and CDR2 SVGAGI (reference sequence).

In regard to this clone: As the CDR3 is not closed by the conserved phenylalanine or tryptophan, this likely results from a read error. Because the CDR3's place on the DNA is in doubt, the DNA is left out and the CDR3 is given as listed by TCRdb. This chain joins TRBV7-9 and TRBJ1-4; the DNA was not used to check the table's D call, TRBD1. The CDR3 totals 9 residues, both ends included. Germline CDR1 and CDR2: SEHNR and FQNEAQ (reference sequence). The CDR3 is CASSLRGKP.

This chain uses TRBV5-1 with TRBJ2-5; 7 bases align to TRBD2. V lost 4 bases to trimming and J lost 5 bases; unmatched junction nucleotides: 11. Germline CDR1 is SGHRS and CDR2 is YFSETQ. CDR3 size: 15 residues. CDR3 nucleotide sequence: TGCGCCAGCAGCACCGGAGGTGGGGAGGGGGAGACCCAGTACTTC. Its translation: CASSTGGGEGETQYF.

V and J are TRBV5-1 and TRBJ2-7; D not resolved. CDR3 length: 13 residues. CDR1 SGHRS and CDR2 YFSETQ come from the germline V gene. Deletions cut 1 base from V and 6 bases from J, with 11 bases between. CDR3 sequence: CASSLLGKLEQYF. Written as DNA, the CDR3 is TGCGCCAGCAGCTTGCTGGGAAAGCTCGAGCAGTACTTC. Looking up the rest from reference TRBV5-1 and TRBJ2-7 gives the full variable domain: KAGVTQTPRYLIKTRGQQVTLSCSPISGHRSVSWYQQTPGQGLQFLFEYFSETQRNKGNFPGRFSGRQFSNSRSEMNVSTLELGDSALYLCASSLLGKLEQYFGPGTRLTVT.

V gene TRBV7-9 combines with J gene TRBJ2-5; D possibly corresponds to TRBD1 (6 bases). The germline V gene has CDR1 SEHNR and CDR2 FQNEAQ (reference sequence). V lost 1 base and J 5 bases, leaving 8 bases between the germline ends. The CDR3 length is 13 residues. CDR3 protein: CASSLDRAETQYF. The CDR3 DNA sequence: TGTGCCAGCAGCTTAGACAGGGCGGAGACCCAGTACTTC.

This clone occurred a few times. The V gene is TRBV5-1, the J gene TRBJ1-1, with 7 bases identical to TRBD1. The trim removed 3 bases at V and 3 bases at J, leaving 8 bases unmatched. This CDR3 comprises 15 residues. Germline V gene sequence: CDR1 SGHRS, CDR2 YFSETQ. CDR3 DNA sequence: TGCGCCAGCAGCTCCGGACAGGTACGGGACACTGAAGCTTTCTTT. Its protein is CASSSGQVRDTEAFF. Supplemented by reference TRBV5-1 and TRBJ1-1, the full variable domain reads KAGVTQTPRYLIKTRGQQVTLSCSPISGHRSVSWYQQTPGQGLQFLFEYFSETQRNKGNFPGRFSGRQFSNSRSEMNVSTLELGDSALYLCASSSGQVRDTEAFFGQGTRLTVV.

The rearrangement uses TRBV30 and TRBJ1-2; TRBD1 matches 7 bases. CDR3 length equals 13 residues. The germline gives CDR1 GTSNPN, CDR2 SVGIG (reference sequence). V shed 4 bases and J 6 bases; nucleotides not matched to a gene: 8. The CDR3 DNA reads TGTGCCTGGAAATTCCAGGGGGGGCATGGCTACACCTTC. Translation gives CAWKFQGGHGYTF.

The CDR3 here is CASSLASSGASTDTQYF. The CDR3, as DNA: TGTGCCAGCAGCTTAGCGTCTAGCGGGGCCAGCACAGATACGCAGTATTTT. The rearrangement uses TRBV7-2 and TRBJ2-3, with TRBD2 matching 9 bases. Germline V gene sequence: CDR1 SGHTA, CDR2 FQGNSA. J was trimmed by 0 bases and V by 0 bases; bases with no gene match: 4. This CDR3 has 17 amino acids. Drawing the rest from reference TRBV7-2 and TRBJ2-3, the complete variable domain is GAGVSQSPSNKVTEKGKDVELRCDPISGHTALYWYRQSLGQGLEFLIYFQGNSAPDKSGLPSDRFSAERTGGSVSTLTIQRTQQEDSAVYLCASSLASSGASTDTQYFGPGTRLTVL.

The chain carries TRBV7-2 and TRBJ2-5, with D possibly being TRBD2 (7 bases). Germline loops: CDR1 SGHTA, CDR2 FQGNSA. Trimming shortened V by 5 bases and J by 4 bases, and 14 bases separated the two germline ends. This CDR3 comprises 14 residues. The CDR3 DNA is TGTGCCAGCAGCCGCGGCGGGGGCGGAGAGACCCAGTACTTC. Amino acids: CASSRGGGGETQYF.

This clone was counted only a few times. This chain uses TRBV29-1 with TRBJ1-1; perhaps TRBD1 as D (5 bases). The CDR3 has 11 residues. The V gene's germline CDR1 is SQVTM and CDR2 ANQGSEA. Trimming removed 6 bases at V and 4 bases at J, with 9 bases between. The CDR3 DNA is TGCAGCGTGGGGCCGGGCACTGAAGCTTTCTTT. Translating gives CSVGPGTEAFF.